These 25 T cell receptor beta chains were all obtained from the same sample, sequenced in a study of radiation and T cells in renal cell carcinoma. Time point of the sample: baseline pretreatment blood. Stated treatment: 15 Gy SBRT to primary tumor, nephrectomy 4 weeks later. Assay used: immunoSEQ multiplex PCR; TCRdb lists only in-frame clones, some missing. The table has about 49,000 clones, approximately 80% seen once. Sequencing used blood, obtained from a patient whose treatment included radiotherapy and nephrectomy. All receptors derive from a woman in her 70s with renal cell carcinoma.

The CDR3: CASGVGGISYEQYF. The CDR3 nucleotides are TGTGCCAGCGGCGTAGGTGGGATTTCCTACGAGCAGTACTTC. The chain joins TRBV2 to TRBJ2-7; D is unresolved. The CDR3 is 14 residues long. The germline V gene has CDR1 SNHLY and CDR2 FYNNEI. Deletions cut 8 bases from V and 1 base from J, with 15 bases between.

This clone has only one observation. The chain links TRBV7-9 to TRBJ2-7, with TRBD1 matching over 10 bases. V shed 4 bases, J shed 7 bases, and the junction held 16 bases outside the gene matches. Germline CDR1 and CDR2: SEHNR and FQNEAQ (reference sequence). The CDR3 length is 17 residues. This chain's CDR3 is CASSSFTGTGVPGEQYF. The CDR3 region has the DNA TGTGCCAGCAGCTCGTTTACCGGGACAGGGGTCCCGGGGGAGCAGTACTTC.

The chain has TRBV6-1 and TRBJ2-3; D unclear. CDR3 length: 14 amino acids. CDR1 and CDR2 (germline): MNHNS, SASEGT. V dropped 7 bases and J dropped 1 base, with 12 bases sitting between them. This CDR3 reads CASTQRMGTDTQYF. CDR3 sequence (DNA): TGTGCCAGCACCCAGAGGATGGGCACAGATACGCAGTATTTT.

The chain joins TRBV19 to TRBJ2-7; possible D gene TRBD1, 5 bases. This CDR3 region has 16 residues. V lost 3 bases and J 2 bases, leaving 17 bases between the germline ends. Germline CDR1 LNHDA, CDR2 SQIVND (reference sequence). CDR3 coding DNA: TGTGCCAGTAGTATCATGTGGCCGACAGAGACCTACGAGCAGTACTTC. Translation gives CASSIMWPTETYEQYF.

This clone was recorded once. Written as DNA, the CDR3 is TGCAGCGTTGAAGATTGGGGGGAGAGCACCGGGGAGCTGTTTTTT. Amino acid sequence: CSVEDWGESTGELFF. The chain links TRBV29-1 to TRBJ2-2, with D possibly matching TRBD2 (6 bases). V lost 0 bases and J 4 bases, leaving 12 bases between the germline ends. The CDR3 length is 15 residues. Germline V CDR1 and CDR2: SQVTM, ANQGSEA.

The chain joins TRBV15 to TRBJ2-1, with D unresolved. The CDR3 spans 15 residues. Germline assignment: CDR1 LNHNV and CDR2 YYDKDF (reference sequence). The V gene lost 0 bases and the J gene lost 8 bases, with 14 bases spanning the gap. The chain's CDR3 is CATSRDGMGGDEQFF. The CDR3 DNA reads TGTGCCACCAGCAGAGATGGAATGGGTGGGGATGAGCAGTTCTTC. Full variable domain (missing parts from reference TRBV15 and TRBJ2-1): DAMVIQNPRYQVTQFGKPVTLSCSQTLNHNVMYWYQQKSSQAPKLLFHYYDKDFNNEADTPDNFQSRRPNTSFCFLDIRSPGLGDTAMYLCATSRDGMGGDEQFFGPGTRLTVL.

A word on this clone: Its ends do not fully match the called genes, so a read error is possible. The J gene is TRBJ2-7, the V gene TRBV27, with D uncertain. The CDR3 runs 13 residues. The germline V gene encodes CDR1 MNHEY and CDR2 SMNVEV (reference sequence). CDR3 DNA sequence: TGTGCCAGCAGTTTTGGTCGCTCCCACGAGCAGTACTTC. This gives the protein CASSFGRSHEQYF.

CDR3 loop: CASSPPGGEDYGYTF. In nucleotides, the CDR3 is TGTGCCAGCAGCCCCCCCGGAGGGGAGGACTATGGCTACACCTTC. This rearrangement joins TRBV7-9 to TRBJ1-2; TRBD1 might be the D (5 bases). The ends were cut back, 5 bases at V and 3 bases at J, with 16 bases in the middle. The CDR3 length is 15 residues. Per germline, CDR1 SEHNR and CDR2 FQNEAQ (reference sequence). Combining the CDR3 with reference TRBV7-9 and TRBJ1-2 gives the whole variable domain DTGVSQNPRHKITKRGQNVTFRCDPISEHNRLYWYRQTLGQGPEFLTYFQNEAQLEKSRLLSDRFSAERPKGSFSTLEIQRTEQGDSAMYLCASSPPGGEDYGYTFGSGTRLTVV.

J is TRBJ1-1 and V is TRBV11-2; D is possibly TRBD1 (6 bases). Trimming shortened V by 2 bases and J by 3 bases, and 19 bases separated the two germline ends. The CDR3 runs to 17 residues. CDR1 is SGHAT, CDR2 FQNNGV, per germline. In DNA form, the CDR3 reads TGTGCCAGCAGCTTAATTATCGGGGGGCGCAGATACACTGAAGCTTTCTTT. It codes for CASSLIIGGRRYTEAFF.

The chain joins TRBV5-1 to TRBJ2-7, with 9 bases fitting TRBD1. There are 13 residues in the CDR3. V lost 6 bases, J lost 7 bases, and 8 bases stayed unmatched. CDR1 and CDR2 (germline): SGHRS, YFSETQ. The CDR3 DNA is TGCGCCAGCAAAGGACAGGGGCCCTCGGAGCAGTACTTC. Protein product: CASKGQGPSEQYF.

J is TRBJ2-1 and V is TRBV6-5; D possibly corresponds to TRBD2 (6 bases). The CDR3 runs to 15 residues. V lost 0 bases and J lost 4, with 10 bases in between. From germline, CDR1 is MNHEY and CDR2 SVGAGI. The CDR3 nucleotides read TGTGCCAGCAGTTACTCTGGGACTTCGTACAATGAGCAGTTCTTC. It specifies CASSYSGTSYNEQFF.

The chain carries TRBV10-2 and TRBJ1-5, with 10 bases fitting TRBD1. The CDR3 length is 13 residues. CDR1 is WSHSY and CDR2 is SAAADI in the germline V gene. With V trimmed by 8 bases and J by 4 bases, 2 bases remained unmatched. As DNA, the CDR3 is TGCGCCAGCCGGGGACAGGGGAATCAGCCCCAGCATTTT. This sequence encodes CASRGQGNQPQHF.

The chain uses TRBV18 and TRBJ1-6, with TRBD1 matching 10 bases. CDR1 and CDR2 from the germline V gene are KGHSH and LQKENI. Germline trimming cut 6 bases from V and 7 bases from J; bases unmatched to any gene: 9. The CDR3 contains 16 residues. The CDR3 loop reads CASSVRDRGRNSPLHF. In DNA, the CDR3 is TGTGCCAGCTCCGTCCGGGACAGGGGTAGGAATTCACCCCTCCACTTT.

This clone has a handful of counts. The chain couples TRBV2 to TRBJ1-6; 11 bases agree with TRBD1. This CDR3 comprises 16 residues. J gave up 10 bases and V 7 bases, and 12 bases lay outside the gene matches. The germline V gene has CDR1 SNHLY and CDR2 FYNNEI. CDR3 protein: CASTGTGGSASSPLHF. The CDR3 DNA follows: TGTGCCAGCACCGGGACAGGGGGTAGCGCGTCCTCACCCCTCCACTTT.

The CDR3 reads CASSQDRYTGELFF. The CDR3 DNA follows: TGTGCCAGCAGCCAAGACAGATACACCGGGGAGCTGTTTTTT. The chain couples TRBV16 to TRBJ2-2, with a tentative D call TRBD1 (5 bases). This CDR3 is 14 amino acids long. Germline loops: CDR1 KGHSY, CDR2 FQNENV. Trimming stripped 2 bases from V and 3 bases from J, with 7 bases between.

The chain uses TRBV27 and TRBJ1-1; D is perhaps TRBD1 (5 bases). Trimming left V 6 bases short and J 1 base short, with 12 bases between. The CDR3 loop spans 14 amino acids. The V gene's germline CDR1 is MNHEY and CDR2 SMNVEV (reference sequence). CDR3 DNA sequence: TGTGCCAGCAGCCCCGGGACGGCGAACACTGAAGCTTTCTTT. It yields the protein CASSPGTANTEAFF.

This sequence joins TRBV7-3 and TRBJ2-3; tentative D call: TRBD1 (6 bases). The CDR3 is made up of 15 amino acids. Germline CDR1 SGHTA, CDR2 FQGTGA. The V gene lost 0 bases and the J gene lost 1 base, with 8 bases spanning the gap. The CDR3 sequence is CASSLTAGGTDTQYF. Written as DNA, the CDR3 is TGTGCCAGCAGCTTAACGGCAGGGGGCACAGATACGCAGTATTTT.

In the case of this clone: A read error may produce the germline difference seen at one junction end. The chain joins TRBV2 to TRBJ2-7; tentative D call: TRBD1 (6 bases). The CDR3 totals 15 residues. Germline CDR1 SNHLY, CDR2 FYNNEI. CDR3 protein: CASSEGSRGKPGENF. The DNA of the CDR3 is TGTGCCAGCAGTGAAGGTTCCAGGGGAAAGCCCGGGGAGAACTTC.

This clone was observed a few times. The rearrangement uses TRBV19 and TRBJ2-3; maybe TRBD1 (6 bases). V shed 3 bases and J shed 8 bases, with 12 bases lying between them. Germline values: CDR1 LNHDA, CDR2 SQIVND (reference sequence). The CDR3 totals 13 residues. The CDR3 bases are TGTGCCAGTAGTATCGCGCTACAGGGTACGCAGTATTTT. Translated: CASSIALQGTQYF.

The rearrangement links TRBV27 to TRBJ1-2; TRBD1 agrees at 9 bases. The V gene end was trimmed by 4 bases and the J gene end by 7 bases; junction bases not matched to a gene: 1. CDR3 length equals 12 residues. From germline, CDR1 is MNHEY and CDR2 SMNVEV (reference sequence). CDR3 protein: CASSSQGAGYTF. CDR3 nucleotides: TGTGCCAGCAGTTCACAGGGGGCTGGCTACACCTTC.

The chain uses TRBV14 and TRBJ1-2; 10 nucleotides line up with TRBD1. V shed 5 bases, J shed 0 bases, and the junction held 6 bases outside the gene matches. In germline, CDR1 is SGHDN, CDR2 FVKESK. The CDR3 consists of 16 residues. CDR3 in amino acids: CASSSGQGPSNYGYTF. CDR3 DNA sequence: TGTGCCAGCAGCTCGGGACAGGGGCCTTCTAACTATGGCTACACCTTC.

This clone was seen a handful of times. This sequence joins TRBV5-1 and TRBJ2-3; D perhaps matches TRBD2 (6 bases). V was pared by 2 bases and J by 2 bases, with 18 bases between. This CDR3 comprises 17 residues. The V gene's germline CDR1 is SGHRS and CDR2 YFSETQ. The CDR3: CASSFLGSGRVTDTQYF. The CDR3 DNA reads TGCGCCAGCAGCTTTTTGGGGTCCGGGAGAGTCACAGATACGCAGTATTTT.

This rearrangement joins TRBV5-6 to TRBJ1-4, with 9 bases identical to TRBD1. V was clipped by 1 base and J by 17 bases; unmatched bases: 6. Germline V gene sequence: CDR1 SGHDT, CDR2 YYEEEE. The CDR3 has 12 residues. The CDR3 is CASSLSGTGIFF. CDR3 nucleotide sequence: TGTGCCAGCAGCTTGTCGGGGACAGGGATTTTTTTT.

The V gene is TRBV4-2, the J gene TRBJ1-4; D unclear. Germline-derived CDR1 and CDR2 are LGHNA and YNFKEQ. The CDR3 has 14 amino acids. V was pared by 4 bases and J by 4 bases, with 10 bases between. CDR3 bases: TGTGCCAGCAGCCTTCTAGACGGTAATGAAAAACTGTTTTTT. This gives the protein CASSLLDGNEKLFF.

V usage is TRBV5-1 and J usage is TRBJ2-7; 11 bases align to TRBD1. Germline loops: CDR1 SGHRS, CDR2 YFSETQ. The V gene end was trimmed by 4 bases and the J gene end by 6 bases; junction bases not matched to a gene: 6. This CDR3 spans 14 amino acids. CDR3 nucleotide sequence: TGCGCCAGCAGCGCGGGACAGGGGGTCGGCGAGCAGTACTTC. This translates into CASSAGQGVGEQYF.